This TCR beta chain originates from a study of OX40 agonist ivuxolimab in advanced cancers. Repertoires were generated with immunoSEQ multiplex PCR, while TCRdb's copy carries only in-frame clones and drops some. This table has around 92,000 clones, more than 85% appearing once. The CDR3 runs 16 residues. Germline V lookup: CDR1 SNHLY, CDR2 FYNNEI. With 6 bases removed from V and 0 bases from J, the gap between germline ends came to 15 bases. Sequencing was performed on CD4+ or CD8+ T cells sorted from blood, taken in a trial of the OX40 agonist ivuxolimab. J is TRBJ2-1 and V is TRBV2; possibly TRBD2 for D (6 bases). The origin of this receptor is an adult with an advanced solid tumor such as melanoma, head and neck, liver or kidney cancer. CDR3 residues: CASSRLGASSYNEQFF. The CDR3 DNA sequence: TGTGCCAGCAGCCGACTAGGCGCCAGCTCCTACAATGAGCAGTTCTTC.